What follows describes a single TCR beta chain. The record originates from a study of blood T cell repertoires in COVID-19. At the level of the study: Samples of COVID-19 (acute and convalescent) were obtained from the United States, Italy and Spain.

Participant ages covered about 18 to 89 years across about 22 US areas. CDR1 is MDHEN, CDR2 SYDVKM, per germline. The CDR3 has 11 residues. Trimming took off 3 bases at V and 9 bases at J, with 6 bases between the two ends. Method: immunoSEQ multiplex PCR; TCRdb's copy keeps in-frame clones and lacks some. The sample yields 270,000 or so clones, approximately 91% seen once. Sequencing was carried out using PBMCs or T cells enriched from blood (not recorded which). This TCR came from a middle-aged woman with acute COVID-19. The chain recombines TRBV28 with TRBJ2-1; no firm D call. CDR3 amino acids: CASSFWPEQFF. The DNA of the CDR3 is TGTGCCAGCAGTTTCTGGCCTGAGCAGTTCTTC.